One and the same sample provided the 30 T cell receptor beta chains below, sequenced in a study of radiotherapy plus CTLA-4 blockade in lung cancer (dated by TCRdb to the late 2010s). Library preparation used the immunoSEQ multiplex PCR assay. Held by TCRdb, this immuneACCESS table contains in-frame sequences only and omits some clones. Under half of the omission traces to an unresolved V gene where checked; the cause of the rest is unknown. A total of about 88,000 clones appear in this sample, more than 70% of them only once. The ten most abundant clones make up more than 13% of the sample. The starting material was peripheral blood, obtained from a patient treated with radiotherapy plus ipilimumab. The receptors shown here come from a human donor with non-small cell lung cancer that progressed on radiotherapy plus ipilimumab.

This chain links TRBV7-9 with TRBJ2-6; D ambiguous. V was trimmed by 1 base and J by 11 bases, leaving 15 bases between them. The CDR3 length is 15 residues. Germline V gene sequence: CDR1 SEHNR, CDR2 FQNEAQ (reference sequence). CDR3 in DNA: TGTGCCAGCAGCTTAGGTACTGGAACAACCGACGTCCTGACTTTC. Its protein is CASSLGTGTTDVLTF.

This chain joins TRBV6-6 and TRBJ1-1; no clear D. The germline V gene has CDR1 MNHNY and CDR2 SVGAGI (reference sequence). Trimming shortened V by 6 bases and J by 7 bases, and 12 bases separated the two germline ends. The CDR3 contains 12 residues. CDR3 residues: CASSNRGFEAFF. CDR3 DNA: TGTGCCAGCAGCAACCGAGGTTTTGAAGCTTTCTTT.

The chain combines TRBV5-6 with TRBJ2-7, with D possibly called TRBD1 or TRBD2 (6 bases each). CDR3 length: 17 amino acids. V shed 0 bases and J shed 1 base, with 17 bases lying between them. Germline lookup yields CDR1 SGHDT and CDR2 YYEEEE. CDR3 in DNA: TGTGCCAGCAGCTTGGTTCCCGGGGGCAGGGAGTCCTACGAGCAGTACTTC. Translated: CASSLVPGGRESYEQYF. Full variable domain (rest looked up from reference TRBV5-6 and TRBJ2-7): DAGVTQSPTHLIKTRGQQVTLRCSPKSGHDTVSWYQQALGQGPQFIFQYYEEEERQRGNFPDRFSGHQFPNYSSELNVNALLLGDSALYLCASSLVPGGRESYEQYFGPGTRLTVT.

The CDR3 sequence is CASSGGQQNTEAFF. The CDR3 DNA follows: TGTGCCAGCAGTGGGGGGCAGCAGAACACTGAAGCTTTCTTT. The V and J genes are TRBV6-1 and TRBJ1-1; the D gene is possibly TRBD1 (6 bases). The CDR3 spans 14 residues. Trimming removed 4 bases at V and 1 base at J, with 10 bases between. The germline gives CDR1 MNHNS, CDR2 SASEGT.

This rearrangement joins TRBV4-1 to TRBJ2-3; TRBD2 aligns across 10 bases. CDR1 and CDR2 (germline): MGHRA, YSYEKL. The CDR3 sequence is 15 residues long. After removal of 2 bases from V and 2 bases from J, the junction contained 1 base not matched to a gene. The CDR3 sequence is CASSQSGGDTDTQYF. In nucleotides, the CDR3 is TGCGCCAGCAGCCAAAGCGGGGGGGACACAGATACGCAGTATTTT.

This clone turned up a few times. This rearrangement joins TRBV7-9 to TRBJ2-3; 15 bases are shared with TRBD2. The length of the CDR3 is 18 residues. Germline V gene sequence: CDR1 SEHNR, CDR2 FQNEAQ (reference sequence). V was pared by 0 bases and J by 2 bases, with 3 bases of the junction left unmatched. The CDR3 here is CASSLARTSGRDTDTQYF. The CDR3 coding sequence is TGTGCCAGCAGCTTAGCCCGGACTAGCGGGAGGGACACAGATACGCAGTATTTT.

This clone appeared a single time. The CDR3: CASSSPGQGNEKLFF. CDR3 DNA: TGTGCCAGCAGCTCCCCGGGACAGGGGAATGAAAAACTGTTTTTT. The V and J genes are TRBV5-4 and TRBJ1-4, with 10 bases aligning to TRBD1. The CDR3 runs to 15 residues. Germline assignment: CDR1 SGHNT and CDR2 YYREEE (reference sequence). V shed 3 bases and J 5 bases; nucleotides not matched to a gene: 4.

The chain couples TRBV4-2 to TRBJ2-1; the D is unclear. The V and J ends lost 5 bases and 6 bases respectively, with 11 bases between them. The CDR3 has 13 residues. CDR1 and CDR2 from the germline V gene are LGHNA and YNFKEQ. DNA for the CDR3: TGTGCCAGCAGCTTCGGTGGAAGCAATGAGCAGTTCTTC. Translating gives CASSFGGSNEQFF.

This clone occurred a few times. This chain joins TRBV7-6 and TRBJ2-3, with no clear D. V gave up 1 base and J gave up 2 bases, with 16 bases separating them. Per the germline V gene, CDR1 is SGHVS and CDR2 is FNYEAQ. This CDR3 spans 17 amino acids. CDR3 nucleotides: TGTGCCAGCAGCTTAGGGCTCGGCCGAACTTTCACAGATACGCAGTATTTT. It translates to CASSLGLGRTFTDTQYF. Supplemented by reference TRBV7-6 and TRBJ2-3, the full variable domain reads GAGVSQSPRYKVTKRGQDVALRCDPISGHVSLYWYRQALGQGPEFLTYFNYEAQQDKSGLPNDRFSAERPEGSISTLTIQRTEQRDSAMYRCASSLGLGRTFTDTQYFGPGTRLTVL.

This chain links TRBV29-1 with TRBJ1-1; D is uncertain. Germline V gives CDR1 SQVTM, CDR2 ANQGSEA. The CDR3 consists of 15 residues. The V gene lost 7 bases and the J gene lost 0 bases, with 18 bases spanning the gap. In DNA, the CDR3 is TGCAGCGGCCGCTTAGAAGGGCGAATGAACACTGAAGCTTTCTTT. Translated, it gives CSGRLEGRMNTEAFF. Complete variable domain (other parts from reference TRBV29-1 and TRBJ1-1): SAVISQKPSRDICQRGTSLTIQCQVDSQVTMMFWYRQQPGQSLTLIATANQGSEATYESGFVIDKFPISRPNLTFSTLTVSNMSPEDSSIYLCSGRLEGRMNTEAFFGQGTRLTVV.

V and J are TRBV5-4 and TRBJ1-4, with TRBD1 identical over 8 bases. The V gene's germline CDR1 is SGHNT and CDR2 YYREEE (reference sequence). V lost 0 bases, J lost 5 bases, and 3 bases stayed unmatched. The CDR3 extends over 15 amino acids. As DNA, the CDR3 is TGTGCCAGCAGCTTGGGGACAGGGTTAAATGAAAAACTGTTTTTT. It specifies CASSLGTGLNEKLFF.

J is TRBJ1-4 and V is TRBV9, with D tentatively TRBD1 (5 bases). Germline CDR1 and CDR2: SGDLS and YYNGEE. V was shortened by 0 bases and J by 12 bases, with 15 bases between the two germline ends. CDR3 length: 14 residues. The chain's CDR3 is CASSVGGTLEELFF. DNA of the CDR3: TGTGCCAGCAGCGTAGGGGGGACCCTGGAGGAACTGTTTTTT.

This rearrangement joins TRBV9 to TRBJ2-2, with D perhaps given as TRBD1 or TRBD2 (6 bases each). V lost 0 bases to trimming and J lost 6 bases, with 24 bases between them. The CDR3 is 19 amino acids. Germline CDR1 SGDLS, CDR2 YYNGEE. CDR3 loop: CASSVEGGPVGNTAGELFF. DNA for the CDR3: TGTGCCAGCAGCGTAGAGGGGGGCCCGGTGGGGAACACTGCCGGGGAGCTGTTTTTT.

V is TRBV5-1 and J is TRBJ2-7, with D perhaps given as TRBD1 or TRBD2 (5 bases each). The V gene's germline CDR1 is SGHRS and CDR2 YFSETQ. Trimming stripped 4 bases from V and 6 bases from J, with 17 bases between. This CDR3 contains 14 residues. The CDR3 DNA is TGCGCCAGCAGCCCCTCTAGGGACCTAGCCGAGCAGTACTTC. Its translation: CASSPSRDLAEQYF. Full variable domain (outside the CDR3, taken from reference TRBV5-1 and TRBJ2-7): KAGVTQTPRYLIKTRGQQVTLSCSPISGHRSVSWYQQTPGQGLQFLFEYFSETQRNKGNFPGRFSGRQFSNSRSEMNVSTLELGDSALYLCASSPSRDLAEQYFGPGTRLTVT.

This clone was observed a few times. The gene calls are TRBV6-4 and TRBJ1-4; D gene ambiguous. The CDR3 contains 12 residues. With 8 bases removed from V and 8 bases from J, the gap between germline ends came to 12 bases. CDR1 and CDR2 (germline): MRHNA, SNTAGT. The CDR3 coding sequence is TGTGCCAGCCCCCCCCAACAAGAAAAACTGTTTTTT. It yields the protein CASPPQQEKLFF.

The DNA for the CDR3 is TGTGCCAGCTCACCGACCGGGACTAGTGGCGAGCAGTACTTC. Protein: CASSPTGTSGEQYF. The V and J genes are TRBV18 and TRBJ2-7; 8 bases line up with TRBD2. The germline V gene has CDR1 KGHSH and CDR2 LQKENI. CDR3 length: 14 residues. J gave up 6 bases and V 3 bases, and 7 bases lay outside the gene matches.

J is TRBJ1-5 and V is TRBV7-2; 12 positions agree with TRBD1. The CDR3 is 14 residues long. In germline, CDR1 is SGHTA, CDR2 FQGNSA. The V gene end was trimmed by 5 bases and the J gene end by 7 bases; junction bases not matched to a gene: 3. CDR3 DNA: TGTGCCAGCAGCCCCGGGACAGGGGGCCAGCCCCAGCATTTT. It yields the protein CASSPGTGGQPQHF.

V usage is TRBV10-1 and J usage is TRBJ1-2; unclear D gene. Germline V gene sequence: CDR1 WNHNN, CDR2 SYGVQD (reference sequence). V dropped 3 bases and J dropped 8 bases, with 13 bases sitting between them. The CDR3 runs to 13 residues. CDR3: CASSENLGSGYTF. CDR3 DNA: TGCGCCAGCAGTGAAAATTTGGGTAGCGGCTACACCTTC.

The V and J genes are TRBV18 and TRBJ1-4; no definite D call. Deletions cut 2 bases from V and 7 bases from J, with 11 bases between. Per the germline V gene, CDR1 is KGHSH and CDR2 is LQKENI. CDR3 length: 14 residues. CDR3 region: CASSPEGSSEKLFF. CDR3 coding DNA: TGTGCCAGCTCACCAGAGGGATCCAGTGAAAAACTGTTTTTT.

The chain uses TRBV7-3 and TRBJ1-2; possibly TRBD1 for D (5 bases). The germline CDR1 and CDR2 sequences are SGHTA and FQGTGA. This CDR3 has 16 amino acids. V was trimmed by 1 base and J by 4 bases, leaving 16 bases between them. The CDR3 here is CASSLSADSPPYGYTF. The CDR3 DNA follows: TGTGCCAGCAGCTTAAGCGCCGACAGCCCCCCCTATGGCTACACCTTC.

The gene calls are TRBV5-6 and TRBJ2-7, with 7 positions matching TRBD1. In germline, CDR1 is SGHDT, CDR2 YYEEEE. V lost 0 bases, J lost 7 bases, and 7 bases stayed unmatched. There are 14 residues in the CDR3. CDR3 amino acids: CASSLGGGAREQYF. DNA for the CDR3: TGTGCCAGCAGCTTGGGAGGGGGCGCGAGAGAGCAGTACTTC.

The genes are TRBV28 and TRBJ2-5; maybe TRBD1 (5 bases). This CDR3 has 15 amino acids. Trimming took off 6 bases at V and 2 bases at J, with 16 bases between the two ends. Germline V gene data show CDR1 as MDHEN and CDR2 as SYDVKM. The CDR3 sequence is CASSLRDRPQETQYF. In nucleotides, the CDR3 is TGTGCCAGCAGCCTCCGTGACAGACCTCAAGAGACCCAGTACTTC.

The rearrangement joins TRBV28 to TRBJ2-1; D might be TRBD1 or TRBD2, each matching 7 bases. Between the trimmed V and J ends, which lost 2 bases and 9 bases, there was a span of 14 bases. This CDR3 is built from 14 residues. Germline lookup yields CDR1 MDHEN and CDR2 SYDVKM. CDR3 nucleotides: TGTGCCAGCAGTTTAGTGGGAGGGGGCGGTGAGCAGTTCTTC. Amino acids: CASSLVGGGGEQFF.

The chain combines TRBV5-6 with TRBJ2-2; 8 bases line up with TRBD1. The trim removed 3 bases at V and 5 bases at J, leaving 9 bases unmatched. Germline assignment: CDR1 SGHDT and CDR2 YYEEEE. This CDR3 has 16 amino acids. The CDR3 DNA reads as TGTGCCAGCAGCTGGGGCGGACAGGGAGGAACCGGGGAGCTGTTTTTT. This gives the protein CASSWGGQGGTGELFF.

V and J are TRBV28 and TRBJ1-1, with D unclear. Trimming stripped 2 bases from V and 0 bases from J, with 7 bases between. Germline values: CDR1 MDHEN, CDR2 SYDVKM. The CDR3 covers 14 residues. The DNA for the CDR3 is TGTGCCAGCAGTTTAGTGGAAATGAACACTGAAGCTTTCTTT. Amino acid sequence: CASSLVEMNTEAFF.

This clone was counted once. The chain is built from TRBV27 and TRBJ2-2; TRBD2 might be the D (7 bases). The CDR3 extends over 13 amino acids. Germline-derived CDR1 and CDR2 are MNHEY and SMNVEV (reference sequence). The V end lost 2 bases, the J end lost 9 bases, and 10 bases lay between the germline ends. The CDR3 protein is CASSLDGGRELFF. DNA for the CDR3: TGTGCCAGCAGTTTAGACGGGGGGCGGGAGCTGTTTTTT.

This clone turned up a few times. The chain employs TRBV5-1 and TRBJ1-4; 9 bases are a match to TRBD1. This CDR3 is 16 amino acids long. Trimming at V came to 4 bases and at J to 0 bases, leaving 4 bases not matched to a gene. CDR1 is SGHRS and CDR2 is YFSETQ in the germline V gene. The chain's CDR3 is CASSGGQGTTNEKLFF. The CDR3 nucleotides are TGCGCCAGCAGCGGGGGACAGGGAACAACTAATGAAAAACTGTTTTTT. Full variable domain (missing parts from reference TRBV5-1 and TRBJ1-4): KAGVTQTPRYLIKTRGQQVTLSCSPISGHRSVSWYQQTPGQGLQFLFEYFSETQRNKGNFPGRFSGRQFSNSRSEMNVSTLELGDSALYLCASSGGQGTTNEKLFFGSGTQLSVL.

The V and J genes are TRBV27 and TRBJ2-7; D is unclear. From germline, CDR1 is MNHEY and CDR2 SMNVEV (reference sequence). Trimming removed 3 bases from V and 0 bases from J, with 12 bases in between. The CDR3 is 15 amino acids. CDR3 protein: CASSLIEHYSYEQYF. CDR3 nucleotides: TGTGCCAGCAGTTTGATCGAGCACTACTCCTACGAGCAGTACTTC.

V is TRBV19 and J is TRBJ1-2; perhaps TRBD1 as D (5 bases). The length of the CDR3 is 15 residues. Germline assignment: CDR1 LNHDA and CDR2 SQIVND (reference sequence). The germline V and J ends were trimmed by 7 bases and 3 bases, with 18 bases remaining between them. For the CDR3, the DNA is TGTGCCAGTATCCCCCGGGGCGGCGGGTACTATGGCTACACCTTC. It is translated as CASIPRGGGYYGYTF.

The gene calls are TRBV28 and TRBJ1-5; TRBD1 is a possible D gene (5 bases). V lost 3 bases and J lost 3, with 18 bases in between. The CDR3 totals 17 residues. Per germline, CDR1 MDHEN and CDR2 SYDVKM. CDR3 sequence reads: CASSFNVGGDPNQPQHF. In DNA, the CDR3 is TGTGCCAGCAGTTTTAATGTCGGAGGGGATCCCAATCAGCCCCAGCATTTT.